The next 16 T cell receptor beta chains were all read from a single sample in a study of blood T cells in healthy people across ages. A second PCR, run for about 7 to 11 cycles, used a sample-barcoded 5' primer plus a J-beta primer mix. TCRdb redid the calling of the 5' RACE reads with MiXCR, one entry per CDR3 protein. The sample lists some 690,000 distinct CDR3 sequences, about 24% occurring once. Sequenced material: blood. The source is a man in his 70s in good health.

This clonotype has a handful of counts. The chain carries TRBV7-6 and TRBJ1-2, with a tentative D call TRBD1 (6 bases). Germline assignment: CDR1 SGHVS and CDR2 FNYEAQ. V was trimmed by 3 bases and J by 4 bases, leaving 15 bases between them. CDR3 length: 15 amino acids. CDR3 sequence: CASSLPRDTCYGYTF. CDR3 DNA sequence: TGTGCCAGCAGCTTGCCTCGGGACACCTGCTATGGCTACACCTTC.

This clonotype came up a few times. This chain connects TRBV30 to TRBJ1-1; TRBD1 aligns across 7 bases. This CDR3 is built from 12 residues. The V gene's germline CDR1 is GTSNPN and CDR2 SVGIG (reference sequence). V was clipped by 5 bases and J by 7 bases; unmatched bases: 7. The CDR3 loop is CAWGLGTVEAFF. Here the CDR3 DNA reads TGTGCCTGGGGTTTAGGGACAGTTGAAGCTTTCTTT.

V and J are TRBV20-1 and TRBJ2-4; weak D call: TRBD2 (6 bases). This CDR3 spans 16 amino acids. V lost 5 bases, J lost 6 bases, and 23 bases lay in between. Germline V CDR1 and CDR2: DFQATT, SNEGSKA (reference sequence). DNA for the CDR3: TGCAGTGCTGGTAATAGTGCAGGGAGGACGGGAAACATTCAGTACTTC. It yields the protein CSAGNSAGRTGNIQYF.

This chain uses TRBV24-1 with TRBJ1-2; TRBD1 agrees at 7 bases. The CDR3 loop spans 13 amino acids. Germline CDR1 KGHDR, CDR2 SFDVKD. The junction had 6 bases not matched to a gene; V was cut back by 4 bases and J by 8 bases. CDR3 coding DNA: TGTGCCACCAGTGAAAGAGACAGGGACGGCTACACCTTC. Translation gives CATSERDRDGYTF.

This clonotype has a handful of counts. The chain combines TRBV6-5 with TRBJ2-1; 10 positions match TRBD2. Germline V gene sequence: CDR1 MNHEY, CDR2 SVGAGI. The CDR3 totals 14 residues. J lost 4 bases, V lost 8 bases, and 5 bases had no gene match. The CDR3 nucleotides are TGTGCCAGCGGGTGGACTAGCGGATACAATGAGCAGTTCTTC. This gives the protein CASGWTSGYNEQFF.

This clonotype was observed a handful of times. J is TRBJ1-2 and V is TRBV4-3; possible D gene TRBD1, 6 bases. CDR1 and CDR2 from the germline V gene are LGHNA and YSLEER. V lost 0 bases and J 1 base, leaving 12 bases between the germline ends. The CDR3 loop spans 16 amino acids. DNA of the CDR3: TGCGCCAGCAGCCAAGATTGGGGGCAGAATAACTATGGCTACACCTTC. Translated: CASSQDWGQNNYGYTF.

This clonotype has only a few counts. The chain is built from TRBV5-1 and TRBJ1-5; 7 bases map to TRBD1. The length of the CDR3 is 13 residues. Losses at the gene ends were 4 bases for V and 5 bases for J; bases not matched to a gene: 3. Germline lookup yields CDR1 SGHRS and CDR2 YFSETQ. CDR3 nucleotide sequence: TGCGCCAGCAGCCGGGACAGTTATCAGCCCCAGCATTTT. Protein: CASSRDSYQPQHF.

A few counts support this clonotype. Likely a read error: the CDR3 ends without its conserved phenylalanine or tryptophan. The chain joins TRBV18 to TRBJ1-6, with TRBD1 identical over 7 bases. This CDR3 is 16 amino acids long. From germline, CDR1 is KGHSH and CDR2 LQKENI. Losses at the gene ends were 1 base for V and 6 bases for J; bases not matched to a gene: 6. The CDR3 loop is CASSPRQGEGNSPLHL. DNA of the CDR3: TGTGCCAGCTCACCACGACAGGGAGAGGGTAATTCACCCCTCCACCTT.

This clonotype was recorded once. The rearrangement uses TRBV7-6 and TRBJ2-3, with TRBD1 matching 7 bases. Germline assignment: CDR1 SGHVS and CDR2 FNYEAQ. The V and J ends lost 1 base and 3 bases, in that order; junction bases with no gene match: 7. This CDR3 has 16 residues. The CDR3 nucleotides read TGTGCCAGCAGCTTAGGAGGGGGCTGGACGACAGATACGCAGTATTTT. Its protein is CASSLGGGWTTDTQYF. Together with reference TRBV7-6 and TRBJ2-3, the CDR3 gives the full variable domain: GAGVSQSPRYKVTKRGQDVALRCDPISGHVSLYWYRQALGQGPEFLTYFNYEAQQDKSGLPNDRFSAERPEGSISTLTIQRTEQRDSAMYRCASSLGGGWTTDTQYFGPGTRLTVL.

In the case of this clonotype: The junction shows a germline mismatch at one end, possibly a read error. The J gene is TRBJ1-2, the V gene TRBV7-9; a possible D gene is TRBD1 (5 bases). This CDR3 has 13 residues. CDR1 and CDR2 from the germline V gene are SEHNR and FQNEAQ (reference sequence). CDR3: CVSSPAGIYGYTF. The CDR3 DNA reads as TGTGTCAGCAGCCCGGCAGGGATCTATGGCTACACCTTC.

Only a few counts were recorded for this clonotype. The chain couples TRBV20-1 to TRBJ2-1; the match to TRBD2 covers 8 bases. The CDR3 loop spans 15 amino acids. J lost 6 bases, V lost 7 bases, and 14 bases had no gene match. The germline V gene encodes CDR1 DFQATT and CDR2 SNEGSKA (reference sequence). The DNA for the CDR3 is TGCAGTGGTCTTCTCACCGGGACTAGGGTCAATGAGCAGTTCTTC. This gives the protein CSGLLTGTRVNEQFF.

The genes are TRBV29-1 and TRBJ1-5; TRBD1 might be the D (5 bases). Germline V lookup: CDR1 SQVTM, CDR2 ANQGSEA. This CDR3 has 14 amino acids. V lost 6 bases and J 3 bases, leaving 15 bases between the germline ends. The CDR3 reads CSVGLGTNNQPQHF. The DNA for the CDR3 is TGCAGCGTGGGGCTAGGGACCAACAATCAGCCCCAGCATTTT. Filled out from reference TRBV29-1 and TRBJ1-5, the complete variable domain reads SAVISQKPSRDICQRGTSLTIQCQVDSQVTMMFWYRQQPGQSLTLIATANQGSEATYESGFVIDKFPISRPNLTFSTLTVSNMSPEDSSIYLCSVGLGTNNQPQHFGDGTRLSIL.

The chain combines TRBV25-1 with TRBJ2-5, with TRBD2 matching 11 bases. Unmatched junction bases numbered 5, after V lost 1 base and J lost 4 bases. The CDR3 is 16 residues long. From germline, CDR1 is MGHDK and CDR2 SYGVNS. This chain's CDR3 is CASSEFTSGRVETQYF. The CDR3 DNA reads as TGTGCCAGCAGTGAATTTACTAGCGGGAGAGTAGAGACCCAGTACTTC.

This clonotype was seen a few times. The chain links TRBV28 to TRBJ2-5, with D perhaps TRBD1 (5 bases). The germline CDR1 and CDR2 sequences are MDHEN and SYDVKM. Trimming stripped 1 base from V and 5 bases from J, with 14 bases between. This CDR3 contains 15 residues. Here the CDR3 reads CASSLLGKGQETQYF. CDR3 sequence (DNA): TGTGCCAGCAGTTTATTAGGCAAGGGGCAGGAGACCCAGTACTTC.

The sample holds a few counts of this clonotype. The V call is TRBV7-8, the J call TRBJ2-5, with TRBD2 matching 7 bases. The CDR3 has 15 amino acids. The trim removed 8 bases at V and 3 bases at J, leaving 12 bases unmatched. Germline-derived CDR1 and CDR2 are SGHVS and FQNEAQ. This CDR3 reads CASGHRRDYKETQYF. CDR3 nucleotide sequence: TGTGCCAGCGGTCATCGCCGGGACTATAAAGAGACCCAGTACTTC.

This clonotype has only one observation. It may be a read error: a sequence one base away is much more abundant. The chain links TRBV7-7 to TRBJ2-2; either TRBD1 or TRBD2 may supply D (5 bases each). Per the germline V gene, CDR1 is SSHAT and CDR2 is FNYEAQ (reference sequence). The CDR3 length is 14 residues. In DNA, the CDR3 is TGTGCCAGCAGCTTAGGGCGAGACACCGGGGCGCTGTTTTTT. Protein sequence: CASSLGRDTGALFF.